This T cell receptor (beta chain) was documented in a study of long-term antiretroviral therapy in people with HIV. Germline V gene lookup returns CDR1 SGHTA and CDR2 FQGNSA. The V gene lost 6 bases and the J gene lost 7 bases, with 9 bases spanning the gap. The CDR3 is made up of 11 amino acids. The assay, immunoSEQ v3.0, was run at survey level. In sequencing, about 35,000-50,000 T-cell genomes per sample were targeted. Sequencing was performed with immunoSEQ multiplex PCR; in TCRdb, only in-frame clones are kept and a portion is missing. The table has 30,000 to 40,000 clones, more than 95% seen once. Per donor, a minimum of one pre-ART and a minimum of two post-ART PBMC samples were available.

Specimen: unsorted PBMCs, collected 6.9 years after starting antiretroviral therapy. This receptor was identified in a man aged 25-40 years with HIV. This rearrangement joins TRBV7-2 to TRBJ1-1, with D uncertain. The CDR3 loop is CASSSGGEAFF. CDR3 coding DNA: TGTGCCAGCAGTTCAGGAGGTGAAGCTTTCTTT.